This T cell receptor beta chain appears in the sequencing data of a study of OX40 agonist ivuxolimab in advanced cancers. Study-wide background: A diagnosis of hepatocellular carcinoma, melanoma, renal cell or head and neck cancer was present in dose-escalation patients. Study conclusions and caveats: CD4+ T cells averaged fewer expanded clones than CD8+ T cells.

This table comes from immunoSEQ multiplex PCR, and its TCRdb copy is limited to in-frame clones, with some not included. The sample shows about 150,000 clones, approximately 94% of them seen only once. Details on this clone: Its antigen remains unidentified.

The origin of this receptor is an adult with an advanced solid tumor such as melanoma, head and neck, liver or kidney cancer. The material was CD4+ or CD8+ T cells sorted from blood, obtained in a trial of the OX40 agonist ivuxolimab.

The CDR3, as DNA: TGTGCCAGCAGGCGACCCGGGAGCACAGATACGCAGTATTTT. This sequence encodes CASRRPGSTDTQYF. This rearrangement joins TRBV27 to TRBJ2-3, with D unclear. The germline CDR1 and CDR2 sequences are MNHEY and SMNVEV (reference sequence). This CDR3 has 14 residues. V was trimmed by 6 bases and J by 0 bases, leaving 10 bases between them.